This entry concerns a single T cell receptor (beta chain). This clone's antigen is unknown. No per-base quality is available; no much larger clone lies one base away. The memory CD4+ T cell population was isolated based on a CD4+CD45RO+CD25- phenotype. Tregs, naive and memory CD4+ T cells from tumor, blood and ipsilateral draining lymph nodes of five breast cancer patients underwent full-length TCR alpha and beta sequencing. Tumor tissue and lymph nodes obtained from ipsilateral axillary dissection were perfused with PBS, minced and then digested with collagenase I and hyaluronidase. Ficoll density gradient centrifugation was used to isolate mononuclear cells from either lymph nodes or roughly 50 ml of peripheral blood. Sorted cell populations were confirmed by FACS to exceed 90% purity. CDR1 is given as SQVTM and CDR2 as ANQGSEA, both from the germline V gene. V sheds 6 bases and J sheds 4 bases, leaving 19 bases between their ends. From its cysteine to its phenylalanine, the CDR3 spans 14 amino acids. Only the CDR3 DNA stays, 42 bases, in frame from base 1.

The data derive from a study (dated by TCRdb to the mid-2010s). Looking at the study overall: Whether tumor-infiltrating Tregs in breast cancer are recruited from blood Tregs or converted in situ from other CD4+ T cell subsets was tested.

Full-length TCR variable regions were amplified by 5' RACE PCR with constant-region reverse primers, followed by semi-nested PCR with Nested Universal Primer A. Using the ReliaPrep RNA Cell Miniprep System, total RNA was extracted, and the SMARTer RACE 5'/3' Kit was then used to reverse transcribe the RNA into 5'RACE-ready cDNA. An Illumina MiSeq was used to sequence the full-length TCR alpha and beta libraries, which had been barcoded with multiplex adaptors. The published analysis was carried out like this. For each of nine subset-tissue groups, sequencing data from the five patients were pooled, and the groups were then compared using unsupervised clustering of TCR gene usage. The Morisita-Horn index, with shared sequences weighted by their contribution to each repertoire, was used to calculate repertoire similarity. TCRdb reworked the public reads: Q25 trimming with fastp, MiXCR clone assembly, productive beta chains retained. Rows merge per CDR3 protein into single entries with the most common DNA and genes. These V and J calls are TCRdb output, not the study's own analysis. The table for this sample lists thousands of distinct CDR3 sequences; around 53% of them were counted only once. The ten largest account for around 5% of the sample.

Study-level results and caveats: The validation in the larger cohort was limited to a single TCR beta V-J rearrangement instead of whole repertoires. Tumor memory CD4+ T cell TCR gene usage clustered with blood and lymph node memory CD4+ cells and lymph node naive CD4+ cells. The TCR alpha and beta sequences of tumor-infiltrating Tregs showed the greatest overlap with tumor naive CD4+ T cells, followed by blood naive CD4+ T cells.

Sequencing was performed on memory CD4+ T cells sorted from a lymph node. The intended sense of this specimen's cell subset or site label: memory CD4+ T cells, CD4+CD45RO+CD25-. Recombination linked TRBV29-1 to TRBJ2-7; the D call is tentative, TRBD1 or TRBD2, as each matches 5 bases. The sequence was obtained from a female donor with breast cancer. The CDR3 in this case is CSVYVGVGAYEQYF. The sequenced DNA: TGCAGCGTCTATGTGGGGGTCGGAGCGTACGAGCAGTACTTC.